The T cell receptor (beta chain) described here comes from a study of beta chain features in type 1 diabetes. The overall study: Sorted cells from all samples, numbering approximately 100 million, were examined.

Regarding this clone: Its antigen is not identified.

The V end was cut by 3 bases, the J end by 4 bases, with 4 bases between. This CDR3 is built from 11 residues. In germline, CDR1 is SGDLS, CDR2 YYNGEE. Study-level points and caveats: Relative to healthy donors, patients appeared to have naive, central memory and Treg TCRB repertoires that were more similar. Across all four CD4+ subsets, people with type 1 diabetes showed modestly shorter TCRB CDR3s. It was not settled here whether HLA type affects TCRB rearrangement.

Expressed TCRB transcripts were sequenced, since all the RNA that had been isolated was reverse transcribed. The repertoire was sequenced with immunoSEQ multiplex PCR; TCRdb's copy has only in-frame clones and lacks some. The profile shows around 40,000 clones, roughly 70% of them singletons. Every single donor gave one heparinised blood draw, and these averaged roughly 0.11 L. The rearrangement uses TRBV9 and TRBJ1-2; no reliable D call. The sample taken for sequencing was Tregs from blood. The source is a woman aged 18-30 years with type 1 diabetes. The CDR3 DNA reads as TGTGCCAGCAGCGCCTTCTATGGCTACACCTTC. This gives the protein CASSAFYGYTF. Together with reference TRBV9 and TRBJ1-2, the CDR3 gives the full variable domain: DSGVTQTPKHLITATGQRVTLRCSPRSGDLSVYWYQQSLDQGLQFLIQYYNGEERAKGNILERFSAQQFPDLHSELNLSSLELGDSALYFCASSAFYGYTFGSGTRLTVV.